The 29 T cell receptor beta chains in this list originate from one sample, sequenced in a study of post-analysis software for immune sequencing data (dated by TCRdb to between 2014 and 2017). The method was PCR. Sequencing used an Illumina HiSeq 2500. To reduce PCR and sequencing biases, unique molecular identifiers were incorporated into the TCR beta cDNA libraries. TCRdb reprocessed the public reads (quality trimming at Q25 with fastp, clone calling with MiXCR) and kept in-frame beta chains. Each CDR3 protein appears once, grouped with its most common genes and DNA. The sample table records approximately 440,000 distinct CDR3 sequences; roughly 45% of these occur just once. The ten largest make up 12% of the sample. What the research found in general, with its limitations: Patients showed significantly higher frequencies than controls for about five TRBV segments, among them TRBV5-6, TRBV5-1 and TRBV20-1.

No antigen has been assigned to these receptors. The source material was blood. The source of these receptors is a girl between 5 and 17 years old with multiple sclerosis.

This clonotype was detected only a few times. The chain uses TRBV6-2 or TRBV6-3 and TRBJ1-2; perhaps TRBD1 as D (6 bases). V was clipped by 6 bases and J by 4 bases, with 9 bases between them. The CDR3 loop spans 12 amino acids. CDR1 MNHEY and CDR2 SVGEGT come from the germline V gene. CDR3 sequence (DNA): TGTGCCAGCAGCAGGGGTGCCTATGGCTACACCTTC. Its protein product is CASSRGAYGYTF.

This clonotype showed up just a few times. The CDR3 loop reads CASSLGTGTDNNEQFF. CDR3 bases: TGCGCCAGCAGCTTGGGTACCGGGACAGATAACAATGAGCAGTTCTTC. The chain uses TRBV5-1 and TRBJ2-1; 7 nucleotides agree with TRBD1. The CDR3 covers 16 residues. Germline lookup yields CDR1 SGHRS and CDR2 YFSETQ. V was pared by 0 bases and J by 5 bases, with 8 bases of the junction left unmatched. Based on the CDR3 plus reference TRBV5-1 and TRBJ2-1, the full variable domain is KAGVTQTPRYLIKTRGQQVTLSCSPISGHRSVSWYQQTPGQGLQFLFEYFSETQRNKGNFPGRFSGRQFSNSRSEMNVSTLELGDSALYLCASSLGTGTDNNEQFFGPGTRLTVL.

V and J are TRBV28 and TRBJ2-5; 7 bases agree with TRBD1. The CDR3 consists of 15 residues. Looked up from germline, CDR1 is MDHEN and CDR2 is SYDVKM. Unmatched junction bases numbered 13, after V lost 8 bases and J lost 4 bases. The CDR3 nucleotides read TGTGCCAGCGCAAAAATGGACAGGTCTCTAGAGACCCAGTACTTC. Its protein is CASAKMDRSLETQYF.

This clonotype was picked up a small number of times. This chain connects TRBV5-6 to TRBJ2-1, with D perhaps matching TRBD2 (5 bases). Germline CDR1 and CDR2: SGHDT and YYEEEE. The CDR3 is 13 amino acids. V was clipped by 1 base and J by 8 bases, with 10 bases between them. The CDR3 nucleotides are TGTGCCAGCAGCTTGCTAGAGGGCTATGAGCAGTTCTTC. Its protein is CASSLLEGYEQFF.

This rearrangement joins TRBV10-2 to TRBJ2-7, with D possibly being TRBD2 (6 bases). Germline lookup yields CDR1 WSHSY and CDR2 SAAADI. V was shortened by 5 bases and J by 6 bases, with 20 bases between the two germline ends. The CDR3 is 15 amino acids. This CDR3 reads CASSTSEGRLSEQYF. DNA for the CDR3: TGCGCCAGCAGTACCTCGGAGGGCCGTCTCAGCGAGCAGTACTTC.

The chain joins TRBV6-5 to TRBJ1-5; 8 positions agree with TRBD1. CDR1 MNHEY and CDR2 SVGAGI come from the germline V gene. The CDR3 totals 15 residues. The V gene end was trimmed by 6 bases and the J gene end by 8 bases; junction bases not matched to a gene: 12. The CDR3 loop reads CASRAYGQGGEPQHF. CDR3 nucleotides: TGTGCCAGCAGAGCCTATGGACAGGGCGGGGAGCCCCAGCATTTT.

CDR3 coding DNA: TGTGCCAGCAGCCAAGTAGGACAAAAAGAAGCTTTCTTT. Protein product: CASSQVGQKEAFF. The V gene is TRBV3-1, the J gene TRBJ1-1; D possibly corresponds to TRBD1 (5 bases). Germline V lookup: CDR1 LGHDT, CDR2 YNNKEL (reference sequence). The CDR3 extends over 13 amino acids. Trimming cost V 1 base and J 8 bases, with 11 bases left between them.

The chain couples TRBV6-2 or TRBV6-3 to TRBJ1-1, with D hard to call. This CDR3 has 16 amino acids. Germline CDR1 reads MNHEY; CDR2 reads SVGEGT. Trimming cost V 6 bases and J 0 bases, with 17 bases left between them. This CDR3 reads CASSPRGSSMNTEAFF. CDR3 DNA: TGTGCCAGCAGCCCACGGGGATCCTCAATGAACACTGAAGCTTTCTTT.

The chain couples TRBV28 to TRBJ2-5, with 12 bases identical to TRBD1. Near its end, the DNA agrees better with TRBJ2-7, so the J call may be wrong. The CDR3 has 15 residues. Germline loops: CDR1 MDHEN, CDR2 SYDVKM. CDR3 loop: CASSPPLGQGAEQYF. In nucleotides, the CDR3 is TGTGCCAGCAGTCCCCCTTTGGGACAGGGGGCCGAGCAGTACTTC.

This clonotype was counted at least ten times. For the CDR3, the DNA is TGCAGCGTCCCCGAAAGGTTGGGGGATGGCTACACCTTC. Translated, it gives CSVPERLGDGYTF. The chain uses TRBV29-1 and TRBJ1-2, with a possible D match to TRBD1 (5 bases). CDR1 and CDR2 (germline): SQVTM, ANQGSEA. The length of the CDR3 is 13 residues. Deletions cut 6 bases from V and 6 bases from J, with 17 bases between.

Comments on this clonotype: A much larger clone differs from this one at a single base, so this may be a read error. The chain couples TRBV28 to TRBJ2-3; the D gene is possibly TRBD1 (6 bases). Germline CDR1 reads MDHEN; CDR2 reads SYDVKM. The V end lost 5 bases, the J end lost 8 bases, and 14 bases lay between the germline ends. The CDR3 sequence is 13 residues long. In DNA form, the CDR3 reads TGTGCCAGCAGTCTGGACAGAAAAGGTACGCAGTATTTT. It specifies CASSLDRKGTQYF.

This clonotype appeared once. The gene calls are TRBV4-2 and TRBJ2-1; tentative D call: TRBD2 (6 bases). CDR1 and CDR2 from the germline V gene are LGHNA and YNFKEQ. CDR3 length: 15 amino acids. V gave up 0 bases and J gave up 5 bases, with 11 bases separating them. This chain's CDR3 is CASSQEGGADNEQFF. The DNA of the CDR3 is TGTGCCAGCAGCCAAGAGGGGGGAGCCGACAATGAGCAGTTCTTC.

The V and J genes are TRBV20-1 and TRBJ2-1; D unresolved. V was clipped by 5 bases and J by 3 bases, with 5 bases between them. Germline V gene lookup returns CDR1 DFQATT and CDR2 SNEGSKA (reference sequence). The CDR3 extends over 11 amino acids. The CDR3 loop reads CSADNYNEQFF. CDR3 in DNA: TGCAGTGCTGACAACTACAATGAGCAGTTCTTC.

This clonotype has a handful of counts. This chain uses TRBV29-1 with TRBJ2-3, with D unclear. The CDR3 loop spans 8 amino acids. Germline V gene data show CDR1 as SQVTM and CDR2 as ANQGSEA. V was shortened by 4 bases and J by 11 bases, with 4 bases between the two germline ends. The CDR3 loop reads CSVAGQYF. CDR3 DNA: TGCAGCGTTGCAGGGCAGTATTTT.

This sequence joins TRBV4-2 and TRBJ2-1, with D possibly being TRBD2 (5 bases). The CDR3 consists of 18 residues. From germline, CDR1 is LGHNA and CDR2 YNFKEQ. The germline V and J ends were trimmed by 0 bases and 0 bases, with 15 bases remaining between them. CDR3 sequence: CASSQDPRTGSSYNEQFF. CDR3 in DNA: TGTGCCAGCAGCCAAGATCCCCGGACGGGAAGCTCCTACAATGAGCAGTTCTTC.

In this sample, this clonotype turned up a few times. The chain recombines TRBV9 with TRBJ1-1, with TRBD1 matching 9 bases. Germline assignment: CDR1 SGDLS and CDR2 YYNGEE. The CDR3 runs 15 residues. The ends lost 4 bases at V and 0 bases at J; junction bases unmatched: 4. CDR3 nucleotides: TGTGCCAGCAGCCAGACAGGGGGAATGAACACTGAAGCTTTCTTT. It is translated as CASSQTGGMNTEAFF.

The rearrangement joins TRBV3-1 to TRBJ2-3; D unclear. CDR3 length: 12 amino acids. The germline V gene encodes CDR1 LGHDT and CDR2 YNNKEL (reference sequence). The V gene lost 3 bases and the J gene lost 4 bases, with 5 bases spanning the gap. This chain's CDR3 is CASSHGADTQYF. The CDR3 DNA follows: TGTGCCAGCAGCCATGGTGCAGATACGCAGTATTTT.

This chain joins TRBV10-3 and TRBJ2-7, with D possibly called TRBD1 or TRBD2 (5 bases each). Trimming cost V 8 bases and J 2 bases, with 13 bases left between them. Germline CDR1 reads ENHRY; CDR2 reads SYGVKD. This CDR3 spans 13 amino acids. DNA of the CDR3: TGTGCCATCGGCCTTCGGGACCCCTACGAGCAGTACTTC. Its protein is CAIGLRDPYEQYF.

The chain joins TRBV5-1 to TRBJ1-2; D not resolved. Germline CDR1 SGHRS, CDR2 YFSETQ. V dropped 2 bases and J dropped 6 bases, with 14 bases sitting between them. CDR3 length: 14 amino acids. The CDR3 nucleotides read TGCGCCAGCAGCTTTCGGCCGGGTTTTGATGGCTACACCTTC. Residues: CASSFRPGFDGYTF.

This clonotype came up many times. The chain uses TRBV2 and TRBJ2-5; D is undetermined. The germline V gene has CDR1 SNHLY and CDR2 FYNNEI. CDR3 size: 12 residues. Deletions cut 6 bases from V and 0 bases from J, with 5 bases between. The CDR3 protein is CASSRDQETQYF. The CDR3 nucleotides read TGTGCCAGCAGCCGGGACCAAGAGACCCAGTACTTC.

The table lists this clonotype with a few counts. The chain recombines TRBV5-1 with TRBJ2-5; possibly TRBD1 for D (7 bases). Germline CDR1 SGHRS, CDR2 YFSETQ. Trimming pared 4 bases from V and 2 bases from J, leaving 18 bases between. The CDR3 loop spans 16 amino acids. The CDR3 here is CASSRGQLANQETQYF. Written as DNA, the CDR3 is TGCGCCAGCAGCCGGGGACAGCTAGCGAATCAAGAGACCCAGTACTTC.

This chain connects TRBV5-1 to TRBJ2-6; D is perhaps TRBD2 (5 bases). In germline, CDR1 is SGHRS, CDR2 YFSETQ. The CDR3 contains 17 residues. V lost 4 bases, J lost 3 bases, and 17 bases lay in between. The CDR3 loop reads CASSQQKDSYGANVLTF. The CDR3 DNA follows: TGCGCCAGCAGCCAACAAAAGGACTCTTATGGGGCCAACGTCCTGACTTTC.

Concerning this clonotype itself: The junction and the germline gene differ at one end; a read error may be behind it. The chain couples TRBV5-1 to TRBJ2-1; no clear D. The CDR3 consists of 14 residues. CDR1 and CDR2 from the germline V gene are SGHRS and YFSETQ. The CDR3 nucleotides read TGCACCAGCAGCTTGGTAGACGGAAACAATGAGCAGTTCTTC. Translating it yields CTSSLVDGNNEQFF.

The gene calls are TRBV29-1 and TRBJ2-7, with 10 bases that match TRBD1. CDR1 SQVTM and CDR2 ANQGSEA come from the germline V gene. The junction had 3 bases not matched to a gene; V was cut back by 5 bases and J by 5 bases. CDR3 length: 12 amino acids. The CDR3 reads CSVWTGGDEQYF. The CDR3 DNA reads TGCAGCGTTTGGACAGGGGGGGACGAGCAGTACTTC.

V is TRBV15 and J is TRBJ2-7; 10 nucleotides align to TRBD1. The end of the DNA fits TRBJ2-5 better, so the J call may be wrong. Looked up from germline, CDR1 is LNHNV and CDR2 is YYDKDF (reference sequence). There are 15 residues in the CDR3. DNA for the CDR3: TGTGCCACCAGTCCTCGGACAGGGGGGTTGGAGACCCAGTACTTC. It codes for CATSPRTGGLETQYF.

The sample holds a few counts of this clonotype. J is TRBJ1-1 and V is TRBV12-3 or TRBV12-4; D uncertain. Trimming stripped 5 bases from V and 3 bases from J, with 13 bases between. The length of the CDR3 is 14 residues. CDR3 DNA sequence: TGTGCCAGCAGTCGTGGAGCTCGGGACACTGAAGCTTTCTTT. The encoded protein is CASSRGARDTEAFF.

V usage is TRBV29-1 and J usage is TRBJ2-7, with 7 bases that match TRBD1. Germline CDR1 and CDR2: SQVTM and ANQGSEA. J was trimmed by 7 bases and V by 7 bases; bases with no gene match: 13. This CDR3 spans 13 amino acids. Written as DNA, the CDR3 is TGCAGCGCAAAAGGGGGCCCCCTTAGTGAGCAGTACTTC. This codes for CSAKGGPLSEQYF.

A few counts support this clonotype. The chain uses TRBV20-1 and TRBJ2-1; the match to TRBD1 covers 8 bases. Germline V gene data show CDR1 as DFQATT and CDR2 as SNEGSKA (reference sequence). CDR3 size: 12 residues. The trim removed 6 bases at V and 7 bases at J, leaving 5 bases unmatched. Here the CDR3 reads CSAPDRGNEQFF. DNA for the CDR3: TGCAGTGCCCCTGACAGGGGTAATGAGCAGTTCTTC.

This clonotype occurred once. The chain carries TRBV6-2 or TRBV6-3 and TRBJ2-5, with 8 bases aligning to TRBD1. V was clipped by 6 bases and J by 5 bases; unmatched bases: 8. The CDR3 is 14 residues long. Germline V gene data show CDR1 as MNHEY and CDR2 as SVGEGT. The CDR3 here is CASRKDRGEETQYF. Here the CDR3 DNA reads TGTGCCAGCAGAAAAGACAGGGGAGAGGAGACCCAGTACTTC.